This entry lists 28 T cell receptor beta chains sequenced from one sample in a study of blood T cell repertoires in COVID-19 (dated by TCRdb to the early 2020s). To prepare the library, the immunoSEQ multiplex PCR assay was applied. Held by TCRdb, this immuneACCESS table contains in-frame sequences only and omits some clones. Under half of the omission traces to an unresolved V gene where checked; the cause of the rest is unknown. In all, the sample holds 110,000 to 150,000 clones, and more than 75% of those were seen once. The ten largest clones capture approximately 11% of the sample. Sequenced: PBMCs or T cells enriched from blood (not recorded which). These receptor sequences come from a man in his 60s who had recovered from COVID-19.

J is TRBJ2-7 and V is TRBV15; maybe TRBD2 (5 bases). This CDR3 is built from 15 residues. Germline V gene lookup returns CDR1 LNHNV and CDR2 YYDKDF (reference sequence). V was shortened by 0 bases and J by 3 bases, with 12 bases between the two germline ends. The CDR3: CATSRDRGRIYEQYF. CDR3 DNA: TGTGCCACCAGCAGAGATCGGGGTCGGATCTACGAGCAGTACTTC.

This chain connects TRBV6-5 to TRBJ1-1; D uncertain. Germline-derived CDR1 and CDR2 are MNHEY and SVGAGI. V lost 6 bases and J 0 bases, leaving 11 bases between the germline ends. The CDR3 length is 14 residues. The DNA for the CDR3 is TGTGCCAGCAGCTCGGCGGCGGTGAACACTGAAGCTTTCTTT. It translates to CASSSAAVNTEAFF.

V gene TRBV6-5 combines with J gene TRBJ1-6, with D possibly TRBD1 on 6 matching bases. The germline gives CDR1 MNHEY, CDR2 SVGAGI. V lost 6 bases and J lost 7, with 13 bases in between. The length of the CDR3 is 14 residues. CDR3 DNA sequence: TGTGCCAGCAGGGGACACGCGCCAAATTCACCCCTCCACTTT. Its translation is CASRGHAPNSPLHF.

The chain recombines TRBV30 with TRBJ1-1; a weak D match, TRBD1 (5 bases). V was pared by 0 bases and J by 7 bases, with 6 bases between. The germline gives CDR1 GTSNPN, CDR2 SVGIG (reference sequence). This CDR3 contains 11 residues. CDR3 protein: CAWSVQVEAFF. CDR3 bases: TGTGCCTGGAGTGTACAGGTTGAAGCTTTCTTT.

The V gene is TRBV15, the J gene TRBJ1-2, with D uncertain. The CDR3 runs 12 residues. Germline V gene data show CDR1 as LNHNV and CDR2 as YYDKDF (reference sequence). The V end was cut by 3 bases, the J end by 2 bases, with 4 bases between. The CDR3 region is CATSRANYGYTF. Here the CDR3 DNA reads TGTGCCACCAGCAGGGCCAACTATGGCTACACCTTC.

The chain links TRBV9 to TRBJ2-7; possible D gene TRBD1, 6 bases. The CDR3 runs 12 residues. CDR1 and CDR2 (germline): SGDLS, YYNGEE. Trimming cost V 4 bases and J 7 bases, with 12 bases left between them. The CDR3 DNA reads TGTGCCAGCAGCTCGAACAGGGTTGAGCAGTACTTC. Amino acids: CASSSNRVEQYF.

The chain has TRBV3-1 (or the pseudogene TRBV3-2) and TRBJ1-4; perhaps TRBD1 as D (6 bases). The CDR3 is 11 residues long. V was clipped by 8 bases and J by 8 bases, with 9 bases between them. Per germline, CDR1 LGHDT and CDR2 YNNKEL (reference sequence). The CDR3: CASGGREKLFF. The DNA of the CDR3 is TGTGCCAGCGGGGGCAGGGAAAAACTGTTTTTT.

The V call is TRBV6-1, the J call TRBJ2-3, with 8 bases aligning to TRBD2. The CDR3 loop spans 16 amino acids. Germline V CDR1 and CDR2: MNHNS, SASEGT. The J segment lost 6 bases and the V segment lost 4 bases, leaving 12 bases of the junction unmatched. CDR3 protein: CASSGAAGAKGDTQYF. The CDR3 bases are TGTGCCAGCAGTGGAGCAGCGGGGGCTAAGGGGGATACGCAGTATTTT.

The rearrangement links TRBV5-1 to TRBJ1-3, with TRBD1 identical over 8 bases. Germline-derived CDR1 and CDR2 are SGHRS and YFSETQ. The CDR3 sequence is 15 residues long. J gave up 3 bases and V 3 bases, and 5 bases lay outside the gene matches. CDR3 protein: CASSSTGGYGNTIYF. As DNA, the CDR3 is TGCGCCAGCAGCTCCACAGGGGGTTATGGAAACACCATATATTTT.

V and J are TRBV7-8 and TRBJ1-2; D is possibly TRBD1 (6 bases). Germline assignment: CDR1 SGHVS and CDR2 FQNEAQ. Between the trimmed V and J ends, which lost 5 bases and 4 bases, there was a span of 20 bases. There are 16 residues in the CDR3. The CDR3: CASSPWDTSLAYGYTF. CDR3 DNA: TGTGCCAGCAGCCCATGGGACACCTCTTTGGCCTATGGCTACACCTTC.

CDR3 coding DNA: TGTGCCAGCTCACCACTTAGCGGGGGGACGACCTACGAGCAGTACTTC. Translating gives CASSPLSGGTTYEQYF. V is TRBV18 and J is TRBJ2-7; 10 positions agree with TRBD2. The CDR3 totals 16 residues. V dropped 1 base and J dropped 2; count of bases not matched to a gene: 5. The germline gives CDR1 KGHSH, CDR2 LQKENI.

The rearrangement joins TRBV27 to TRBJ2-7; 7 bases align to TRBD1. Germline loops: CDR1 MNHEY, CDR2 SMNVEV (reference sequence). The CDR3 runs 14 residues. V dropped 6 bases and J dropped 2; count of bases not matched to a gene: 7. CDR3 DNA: TGTGCCAGCAGGTCGGGACAGCCACCCTACGAGCAGTACTTC. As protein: CASRSGQPPYEQYF.

DNA for the CDR3: TGTGCCAGCAGCTTCCTAGCGGACTCCTACAATGAGCAGTTCTTC. Residues: CASSFLADSYNEQFF. The gene calls are TRBV6-4 and TRBJ2-1, with 7 bases fitting TRBD2. V was pared by 6 bases and J by 0 bases, with 5 bases of the junction left unmatched. This CDR3 is 15 amino acids long. Germline V gene lookup returns CDR1 MRHNA and CDR2 SNTAGT.

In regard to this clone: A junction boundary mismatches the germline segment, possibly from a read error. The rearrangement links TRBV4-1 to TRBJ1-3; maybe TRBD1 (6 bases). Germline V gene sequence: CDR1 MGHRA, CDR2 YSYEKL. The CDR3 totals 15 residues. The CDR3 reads CASSGLGGYGSTIYF. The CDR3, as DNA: TGCGCCAGCAGCGGACTTGGGGGCTATGGAAGCACCATATATTTT.

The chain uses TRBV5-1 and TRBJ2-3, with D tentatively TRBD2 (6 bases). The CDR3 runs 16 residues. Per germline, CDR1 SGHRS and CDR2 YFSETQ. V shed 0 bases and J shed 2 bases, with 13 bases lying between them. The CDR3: CASSLEGAGNTDTQYF. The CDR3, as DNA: TGCGCCAGCAGCTTGGAGGGCGCGGGGAACACAGATACGCAGTATTTT.

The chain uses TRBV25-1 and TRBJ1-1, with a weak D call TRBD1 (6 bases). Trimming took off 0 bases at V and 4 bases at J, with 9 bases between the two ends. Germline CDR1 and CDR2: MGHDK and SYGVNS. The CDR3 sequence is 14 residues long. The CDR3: CASSEYRGTTEAFF. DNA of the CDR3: TGTGCCAGCAGTGAATATAGGGGGACCACTGAAGCTTTCTTT.

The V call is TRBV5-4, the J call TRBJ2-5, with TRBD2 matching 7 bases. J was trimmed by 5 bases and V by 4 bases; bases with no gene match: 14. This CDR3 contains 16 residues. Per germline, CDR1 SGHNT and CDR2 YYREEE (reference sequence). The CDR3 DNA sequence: TGTGCCAGCAGCCTGCCCCCGGGGGGAAGAGGCGAGACCCAGTACTTC. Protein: CASSLPPGGRGETQYF.

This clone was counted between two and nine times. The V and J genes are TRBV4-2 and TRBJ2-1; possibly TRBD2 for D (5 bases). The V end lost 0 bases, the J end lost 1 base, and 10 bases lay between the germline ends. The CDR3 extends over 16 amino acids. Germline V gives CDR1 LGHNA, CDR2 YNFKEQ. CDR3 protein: CASSQEGAASYNEQFF. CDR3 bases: TGTGCCAGCAGCCAAGAGGGAGCGGCTTCCTACAATGAGCAGTTCTTC.

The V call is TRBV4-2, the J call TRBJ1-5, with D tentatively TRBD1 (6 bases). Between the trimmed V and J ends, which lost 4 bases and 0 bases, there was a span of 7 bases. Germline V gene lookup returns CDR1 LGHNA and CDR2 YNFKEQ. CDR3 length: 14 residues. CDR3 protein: CASSRGGSNQPQHF. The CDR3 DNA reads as TGTGCCAGCAGCCGAGGGGGTAGCAATCAGCCCCAGCATTTT.

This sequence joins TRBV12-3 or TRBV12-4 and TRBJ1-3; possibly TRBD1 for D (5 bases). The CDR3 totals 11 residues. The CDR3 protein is CGGGSGNTIYF. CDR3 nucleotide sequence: TGTGGGGGGGGCTCTGGAAACACCATATATTTT.

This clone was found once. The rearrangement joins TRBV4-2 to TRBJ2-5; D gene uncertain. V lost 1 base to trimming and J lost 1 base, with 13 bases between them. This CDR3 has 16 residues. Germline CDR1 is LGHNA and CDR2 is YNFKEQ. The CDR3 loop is CASSQGSAVGQETQYF. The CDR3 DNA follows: TGTGCCAGCAGCCAAGGGTCGGCGGTGGGCCAAGAGACCCAGTACTTC.

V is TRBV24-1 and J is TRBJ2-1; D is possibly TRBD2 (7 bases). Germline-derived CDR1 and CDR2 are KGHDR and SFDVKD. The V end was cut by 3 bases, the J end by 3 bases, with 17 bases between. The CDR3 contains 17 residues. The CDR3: CATSDPTTGRVYNEQFF. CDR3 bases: TGTGCCACCAGTGATCCGACAACAGGGAGGGTCTACAATGAGCAGTTCTTC.

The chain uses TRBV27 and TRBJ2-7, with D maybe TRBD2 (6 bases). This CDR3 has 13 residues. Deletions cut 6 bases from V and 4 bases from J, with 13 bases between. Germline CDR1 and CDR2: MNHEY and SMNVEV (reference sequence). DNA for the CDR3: TGTGCCAGCAGACCCCCCGGGGGTTACGAGCAGTACTTC. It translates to CASRPPGGYEQYF.

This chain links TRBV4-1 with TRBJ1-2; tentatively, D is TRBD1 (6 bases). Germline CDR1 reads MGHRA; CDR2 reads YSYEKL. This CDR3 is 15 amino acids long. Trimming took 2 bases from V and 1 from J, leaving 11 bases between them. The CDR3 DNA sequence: TGCGCCAGCAGCCAACTCAGGGGCCTTAACTATGGCTACACCTTC. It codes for CASSQLRGLNYGYTF.

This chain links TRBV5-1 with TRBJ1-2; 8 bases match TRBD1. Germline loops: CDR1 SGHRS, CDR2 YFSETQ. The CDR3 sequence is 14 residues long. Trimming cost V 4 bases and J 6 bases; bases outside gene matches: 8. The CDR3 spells CASSRDDRGDGYTF. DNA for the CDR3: TGCGCCAGCAGCCGCGACGACAGGGGTGATGGCTACACCTTC.

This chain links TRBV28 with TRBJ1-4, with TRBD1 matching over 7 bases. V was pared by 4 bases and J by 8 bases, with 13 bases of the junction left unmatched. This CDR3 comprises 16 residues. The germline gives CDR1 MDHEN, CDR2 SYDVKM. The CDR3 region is CASSSPSMGQREKLFF. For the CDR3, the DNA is TGTGCCAGCAGTTCCCCATCCATGGGACAGAGAGAAAAACTGTTTTTT.

The CDR3 sequence is CASSHIRVGNEQFF. CDR3 DNA: TGTGCCAGCAGCCACATCAGGGTAGGGAATGAGCAGTTCTTC. This chain uses TRBV14 with TRBJ2-1, with TRBD1 as a possible D gene (5 bases). Germline V gene sequence: CDR1 SGHDN, CDR2 FVKESK. Trimming shortened V by 3 bases and J by 7 bases, and 13 bases separated the two germline ends. The CDR3 spans 14 residues.

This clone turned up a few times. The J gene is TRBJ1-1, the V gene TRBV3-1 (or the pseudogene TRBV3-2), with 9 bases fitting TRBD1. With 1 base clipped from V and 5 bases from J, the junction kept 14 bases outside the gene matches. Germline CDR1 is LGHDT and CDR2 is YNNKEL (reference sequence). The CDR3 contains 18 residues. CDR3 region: CASSQAPPGQGKRTEAFF. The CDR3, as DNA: TGTGCCAGCAGCCAAGCGCCACCGGGACAGGGAAAAAGGACTGAAGCTTTCTTT.